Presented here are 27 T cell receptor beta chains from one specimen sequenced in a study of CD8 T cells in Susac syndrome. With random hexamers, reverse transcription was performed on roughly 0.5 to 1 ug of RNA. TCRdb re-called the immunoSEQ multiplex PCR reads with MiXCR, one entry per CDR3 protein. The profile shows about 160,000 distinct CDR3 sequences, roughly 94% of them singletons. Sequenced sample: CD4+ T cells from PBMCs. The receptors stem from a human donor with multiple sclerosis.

The CDR3 DNA follows: TGCAGCGTCAGCGTCCCAACCCAAGGGTCCTACGAGCAGTACTTC. Translating gives CSVSVPTQGSYEQYF. The V and J genes are TRBV29-1 and TRBJ2-7; D is uncertain. The V and J ends lost 6 bases and 1 base respectively, with 19 bases between them. This CDR3 has 15 residues. The V gene's germline CDR1 is SQVTM and CDR2 ANQGSEA.

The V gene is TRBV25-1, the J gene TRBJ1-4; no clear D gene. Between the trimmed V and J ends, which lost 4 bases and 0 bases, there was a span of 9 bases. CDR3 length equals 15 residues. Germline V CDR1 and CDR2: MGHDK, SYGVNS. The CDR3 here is CASSGAGATNEKLFF. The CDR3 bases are TGTGCCAGCAGTGGGGCCGGGGCAACTAATGAAAAACTGTTTTTT.

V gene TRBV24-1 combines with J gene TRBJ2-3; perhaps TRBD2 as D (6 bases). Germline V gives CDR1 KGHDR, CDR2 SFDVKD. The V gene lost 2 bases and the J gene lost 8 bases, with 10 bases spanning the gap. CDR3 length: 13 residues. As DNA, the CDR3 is TGTGCCACCAGTGATTCCACAGCGGGTACGCAGTATTTT. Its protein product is CATSDSTAGTQYF.

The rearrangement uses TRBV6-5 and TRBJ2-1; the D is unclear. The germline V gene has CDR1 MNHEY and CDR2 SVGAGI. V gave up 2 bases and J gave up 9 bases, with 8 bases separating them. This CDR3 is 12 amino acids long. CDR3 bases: TGTGCCAGCAGTTACATAGGCGCTGAGCAGTTCTTC. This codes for CASSYIGAEQFF.

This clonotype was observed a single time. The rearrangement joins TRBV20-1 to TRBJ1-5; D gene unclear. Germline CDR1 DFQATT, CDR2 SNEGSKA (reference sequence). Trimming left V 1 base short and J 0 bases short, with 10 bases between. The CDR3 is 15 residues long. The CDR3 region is CSARAGGYSNQPQHF. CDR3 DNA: TGCAGTGCTAGAGCAGGCGGCTATAGCAATCAGCCCCAGCATTTT.

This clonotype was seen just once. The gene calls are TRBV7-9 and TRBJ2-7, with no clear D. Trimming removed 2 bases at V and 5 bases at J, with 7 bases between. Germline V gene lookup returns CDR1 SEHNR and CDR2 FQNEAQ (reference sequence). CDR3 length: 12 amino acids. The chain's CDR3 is CASSLTTNEQYF. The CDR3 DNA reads TGTGCCAGCAGCTTAACGACAAACGAGCAGTACTTC.

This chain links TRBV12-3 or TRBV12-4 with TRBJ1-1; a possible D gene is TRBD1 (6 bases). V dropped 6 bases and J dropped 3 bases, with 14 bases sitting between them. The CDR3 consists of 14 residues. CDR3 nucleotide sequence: TGTGCCAGCAGACCCGGGACATACGACACTGAAGCTTTCTTT. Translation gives CASRPGTYDTEAFF.

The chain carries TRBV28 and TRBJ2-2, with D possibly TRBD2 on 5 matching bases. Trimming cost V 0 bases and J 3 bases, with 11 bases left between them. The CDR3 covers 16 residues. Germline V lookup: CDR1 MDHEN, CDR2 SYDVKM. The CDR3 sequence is CASSLWGVTDTGELFF. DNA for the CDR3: TGTGCCAGCAGTTTATGGGGAGTTACGGACACCGGGGAGCTGTTTTTT.

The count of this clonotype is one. CDR3 DNA: TGTGCCAGTGCCCTGGGGTACAATCAGCCCCAGCATTTT. It yields the protein CASALGYNQPQHF. The V gene is TRBV19, the J gene TRBJ1-5, with D uncertain. The ends were cut back, 8 bases at V and 3 bases at J, with 11 bases in the middle. Germline assignment: CDR1 LNHDA and CDR2 SQIVND (reference sequence). The CDR3 runs 13 residues.

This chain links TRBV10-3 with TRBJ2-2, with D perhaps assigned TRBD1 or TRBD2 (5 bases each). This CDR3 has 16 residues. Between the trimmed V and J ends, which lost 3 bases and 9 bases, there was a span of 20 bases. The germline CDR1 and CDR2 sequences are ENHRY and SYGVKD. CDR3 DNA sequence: TGTGCCATCAGTGATGTCGGGGCCACCCTAGAGAGGGAGCTGTTTTTT. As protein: CAISDVGATLERELFF.

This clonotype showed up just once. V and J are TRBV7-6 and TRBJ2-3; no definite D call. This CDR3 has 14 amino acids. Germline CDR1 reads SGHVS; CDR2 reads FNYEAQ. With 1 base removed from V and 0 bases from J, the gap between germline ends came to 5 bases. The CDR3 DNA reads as TGTGCCAGCAGCTTAGGACCTAGCACAGATACGCAGTATTTT. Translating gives CASSLGPSTDTQYF.

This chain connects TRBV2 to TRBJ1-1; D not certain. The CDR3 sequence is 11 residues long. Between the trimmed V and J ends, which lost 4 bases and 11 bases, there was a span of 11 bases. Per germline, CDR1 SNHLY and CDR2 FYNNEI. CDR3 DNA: TGTGCCAGCAGTGCCCGGCCAGAGGCTTTCTTT. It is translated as CASSARPEAFF.

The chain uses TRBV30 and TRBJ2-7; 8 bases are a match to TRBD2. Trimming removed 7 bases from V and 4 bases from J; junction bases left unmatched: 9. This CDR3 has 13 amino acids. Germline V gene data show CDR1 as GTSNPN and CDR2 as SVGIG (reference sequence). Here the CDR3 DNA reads TGTGCCTCGATAGCGGGATCTAAATACGAGCAGTACTTC. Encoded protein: CASIAGSKYEQYF.

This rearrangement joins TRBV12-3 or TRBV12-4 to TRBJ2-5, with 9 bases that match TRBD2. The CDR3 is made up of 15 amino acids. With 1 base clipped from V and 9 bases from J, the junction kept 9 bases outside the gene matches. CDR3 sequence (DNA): TGTGCCAGCAGTTTAGGGCGGGAGGGACTCGGGCCCCAGTACTTC. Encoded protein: CASSLGREGLGPQYF.

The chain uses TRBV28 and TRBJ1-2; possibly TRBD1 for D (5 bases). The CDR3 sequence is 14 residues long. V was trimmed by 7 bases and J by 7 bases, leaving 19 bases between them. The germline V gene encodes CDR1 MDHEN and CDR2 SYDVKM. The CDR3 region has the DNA TGTGCCAGCATAAGTCCTATGGGGGTCTTTGGCTACACCTTC. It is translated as CASISPMGVFGYTF.

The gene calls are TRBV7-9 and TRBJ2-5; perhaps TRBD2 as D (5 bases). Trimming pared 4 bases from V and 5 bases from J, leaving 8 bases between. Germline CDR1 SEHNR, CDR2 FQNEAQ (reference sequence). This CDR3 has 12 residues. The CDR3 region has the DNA TGTGCCAGCAGCTGGGAGCGGGAGACCCAGTACTTC. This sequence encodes CASSWERETQYF.

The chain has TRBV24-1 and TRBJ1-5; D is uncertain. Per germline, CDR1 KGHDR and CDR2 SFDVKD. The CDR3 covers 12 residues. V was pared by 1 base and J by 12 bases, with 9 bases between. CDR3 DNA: TGTGCCACCAGTGATTTTTTCGGGAGCCAGCATTTT. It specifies CATSDFFGSQHF.

CDR3 in DNA: TGTGCCAGCAGCTTCGGGACAGGGGTAGCTTTCTTT. Its protein is CASSFGTGVAFF. The genes are TRBV5-4 and TRBJ1-1; TRBD1 agrees at 10 bases. V was clipped by 2 bases and J by 10 bases; unmatched bases: 2. The germline gives CDR1 SGHNT, CDR2 YYREEE (reference sequence). CDR3 length equals 12 residues.

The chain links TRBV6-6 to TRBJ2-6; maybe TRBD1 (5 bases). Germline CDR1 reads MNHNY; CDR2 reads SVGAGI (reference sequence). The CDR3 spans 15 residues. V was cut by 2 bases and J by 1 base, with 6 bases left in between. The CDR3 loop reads CASSYTGSGANVLTF. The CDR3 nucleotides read TGTGCCAGCAGTTACACAGGATCTGGGGCCAACGTCCTGACTTTC.

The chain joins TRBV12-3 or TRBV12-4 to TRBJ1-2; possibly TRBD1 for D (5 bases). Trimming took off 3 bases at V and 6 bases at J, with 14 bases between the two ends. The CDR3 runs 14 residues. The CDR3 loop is CASSFGQGIDGYTF. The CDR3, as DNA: TGTGCCAGCAGTTTCGGCCAGGGTATCGATGGCTACACCTTC.

CDR3 coding DNA: TGTGCCAGCAGCGTTGCCCAGGGTGCCCCTGGGGCCAACGTCCTGACTTTC. Encoded protein: CASSVAQGAPGANVLTF. The chain carries TRBV7-9 and TRBJ2-6, with a possible D match to TRBD1 (5 bases). V dropped 5 bases and J dropped 2 bases, with 16 bases sitting between them. This CDR3 comprises 17 residues. Germline loops: CDR1 SEHNR, CDR2 FQNEAQ (reference sequence).

CDR3 sequence: CSAGGRGGDNEQFF. The CDR3 region has the DNA TGCAGCGCCGGGGGCAGGGGAGGTGACAATGAGCAGTTCTTC. The chain couples TRBV29-1 to TRBJ2-1; D may correspond to TRBD1 or TRBD2 (6 bases each). This CDR3 spans 14 amino acids. The V gene lost 7 bases and the J gene lost 5 bases, with 18 bases spanning the gap. Per the germline V gene, CDR1 is SQVTM and CDR2 is ANQGSEA.

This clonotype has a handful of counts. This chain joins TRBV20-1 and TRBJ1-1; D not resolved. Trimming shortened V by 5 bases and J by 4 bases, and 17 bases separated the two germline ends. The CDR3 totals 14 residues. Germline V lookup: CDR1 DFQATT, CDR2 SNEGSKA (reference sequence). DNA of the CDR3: TGCAGTGCTCCAACCCTAGGGTTGAGCACTGAAGCTTTCTTT. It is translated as CSAPTLGLSTEAFF.

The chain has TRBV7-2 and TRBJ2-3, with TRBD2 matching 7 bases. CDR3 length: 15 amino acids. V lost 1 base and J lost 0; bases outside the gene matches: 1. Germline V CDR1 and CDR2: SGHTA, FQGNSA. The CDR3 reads CASSLDGRSTDTQYF. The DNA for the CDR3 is TGTGCCAGCAGCTTAGACGGGAGGAGCACAGATACGCAGTATTTT.

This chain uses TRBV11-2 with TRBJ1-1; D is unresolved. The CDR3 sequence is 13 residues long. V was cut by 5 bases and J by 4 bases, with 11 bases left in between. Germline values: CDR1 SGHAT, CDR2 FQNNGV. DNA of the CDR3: TGTGCCAGCAGCGAATCATTACGCACTGAAGCTTTCTTT. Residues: CASSESLRTEAFF.

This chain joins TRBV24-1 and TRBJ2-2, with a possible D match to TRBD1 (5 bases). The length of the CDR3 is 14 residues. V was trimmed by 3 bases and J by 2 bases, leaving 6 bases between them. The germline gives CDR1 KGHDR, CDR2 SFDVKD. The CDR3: CATSDQGNTGELFF. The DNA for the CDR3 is TGTGCCACCAGTGATCAGGGTAACACCGGGGAGCTGTTTTTT.

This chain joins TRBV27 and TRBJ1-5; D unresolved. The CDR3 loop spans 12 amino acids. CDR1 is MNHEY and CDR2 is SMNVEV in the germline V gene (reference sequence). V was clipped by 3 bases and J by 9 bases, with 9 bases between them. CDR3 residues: CASSFGVGPQHF. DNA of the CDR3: TGTGCCAGCAGTTTTGGCGTTGGGCCCCAGCATTTT.